These 24 T cell receptor beta chains originate from one sample sequenced in a study of blood T cell repertoires in COVID-19. Data came from immunoSEQ multiplex PCR; TCRdb stores just in-frame clones and leaves some out. The sample shows around 160,000 clones, 80% to 90% of them seen only once. Sequencing used peripheral blood. The receptors here all came from a human donor with acute or convalescent COVID-19. The donor label of this sample is uncertain.

This sequence joins TRBV5-6 and TRBJ1-1; D is ambiguous. Germline V gene sequence: CDR1 SGHDT, CDR2 YYEEEE. The CDR3 extends over 14 amino acids. V lost 1 base and J 5 bases, leaving 12 bases between the germline ends. This CDR3 reads CASSLYSQVTEAFF. The CDR3 nucleotides read TGTGCCAGCAGCTTGTATTCTCAGGTTACTGAAGCTTTCTTT.

This chain links TRBV5-1 with TRBJ1-1; 7 bases line up with TRBD1. The CDR3 is 14 amino acids. The germline gives CDR1 SGHRS, CDR2 YFSETQ. The V and J ends lost 4 bases and 0 bases, in that order; junction bases with no gene match: 3. The CDR3 sequence is CASSVQGLNTEAFF. For the CDR3, the DNA is TGCGCCAGCAGCGTACAGGGGTTGAACACTGAAGCTTTCTTT.

The chain couples TRBV19 to TRBJ1-5; D is unresolved. The V end was cut by 9 bases, the J end by 1 base, with 19 bases between. The CDR3 has 16 amino acids. Germline assignment: CDR1 LNHDA and CDR2 SQIVND (reference sequence). CDR3 loop: CASTPRGSLSNQPQHF. The CDR3 coding sequence is TGTGCCAGCACTCCTCGGGGAAGTTTGAGCAATCAGCCCCAGCATTTT. Variable domain in full (rest from reference TRBV19 and TRBJ1-5): DGGITQSPKYLFRKEGQNVTLSCEQNLNHDAMYWYRQDPGQGLRLIYYSQIVNDFQKGDIAEGYSVSREKKESFPLTVTSAQKNPTAFYLCASTPRGSLSNQPQHFGDGTRLSIL.

The CDR3 DNA reads as TGTGCCAGCAGCTTGGACCAAGAGGGTAGAGCTTTCTTT. Residues: CASSLDQEGRAFF. This chain uses TRBV5-4 with TRBJ1-1; no definite D call. This CDR3 is built from 13 residues. Trimming removed 0 bases from V and 10 bases from J, with 13 bases in between. In germline, CDR1 is SGHNT, CDR2 YYREEE (reference sequence).

This clone was observed a few times. The CDR3 DNA reads TGCGCCAGCAGCCAAGCCCCGGTTGAGCCCCAGCATTTT. Its translation: CASSQAPVEPQHF. The chain links TRBV4-1 to TRBJ1-5; D uncertain. Germline assignment: CDR1 MGHRA and CDR2 YSYEKL. The V gene lost 1 base and the J gene lost 8 bases, with 9 bases spanning the gap. This CDR3 region has 13 residues.

The chain recombines TRBV19 with TRBJ1-5, with 8 bases that match TRBD1. The CDR3 is 16 amino acids. Germline CDR1 reads LNHDA; CDR2 reads SQIVND (reference sequence). Trimming took 5 bases from V and 5 from J; bases not matched to a gene: 11. CDR3 nucleotide sequence: TGTGCCAGTAGTCCAATCCCCGACAGGGGCCATCAGCCCCAGCATTTT. The encoded protein is CASSPIPDRGHQPQHF.

This clone is a singleton in its sample. The V and J genes are TRBV10-3 and TRBJ1-1; the D gene is possibly TRBD1 (6 bases). In germline, CDR1 is ENHRY, CDR2 SYGVKD. Between the trimmed V and J ends, which lost 6 bases and 2 bases, there was a span of 13 bases. The CDR3 runs to 14 residues. CDR3 in DNA: TGTGCCATCAGCCCTAGGGGGACAAACACTGAAGCTTTCTTT. Residues: CAISPRGTNTEAFF.

V and J are TRBV2 and TRBJ1-1; 7 bases agree with TRBD1. The CDR3 has 15 residues. Per the germline V gene, CDR1 is SNHLY and CDR2 is FYNNEI. Losses at the gene ends were 5 bases for V and 7 bases for J; bases not matched to a gene: 13. In DNA, the CDR3 is TGTGCCAGCAGTTCTCGTCCGGGACAGAAGGGTGAAGCTTTCTTT. It yields the protein CASSSRPGQKGEAFF.

A single count supports this clone. This rearrangement joins TRBV11-3 to TRBJ1-1; 11 bases align to TRBD1. The germline CDR1 and CDR2 sequences are SGHNT and YENEEA. The CDR3 consists of 16 residues. After removal of 5 bases from V and 1 base from J, the junction contained 6 bases not matched to a gene. The CDR3 DNA reads TGTGCCAGCAGCCCAGGACAGGGGGCAAGGAACACTGAAGCTTTCTTT. Translating gives CASSPGQGARNTEAFF.

The V call is TRBV5-1, the J call TRBJ1-1; D is unresolved. Germline CDR1 is SGHRS and CDR2 is YFSETQ. V dropped 5 bases and J dropped 0 bases, with 14 bases sitting between them. The CDR3 is 15 residues long. The CDR3 here is CASSPVGSLNTEAFF. The CDR3 region has the DNA TGCGCCAGCAGTCCCGTGGGCAGCCTGAACACTGAAGCTTTCTTT.

The chain couples TRBV24-1 to TRBJ2-3, with 11 bases identical to TRBD2. The V and J ends lost 4 bases and 6 bases, in that order; junction bases with no gene match: 11. CDR3 length: 17 residues. From germline, CDR1 is KGHDR and CDR2 SFDVKD. The CDR3: CATSEILAGGLADTQYF. CDR3 nucleotide sequence: TGTGCCACCAGTGAGATCCTAGCGGGGGGCCTAGCGGATACGCAGTATTTT.

V is TRBV20-1 and J is TRBJ2-3; 8 nucleotides line up with TRBD2. V was pared by 3 bases and J by 4 bases, with 6 bases of the junction left unmatched. This CDR3 is built from 14 residues. Germline values: CDR1 DFQATT, CDR2 SNEGSKA (reference sequence). CDR3: CSASSGGGADTQYF. In DNA form, the CDR3 reads TGCAGTGCTAGTTCGGGGGGGGGAGCAGATACGCAGTATTTT.

The count of this clone is one. The V call is TRBV27, the J call TRBJ2-3, with 7 bases aligning to TRBD2. Germline V lookup: CDR1 MNHEY, CDR2 SMNVEV (reference sequence). V was pared by 4 bases and J by 3 bases, with 13 bases of the junction left unmatched. CDR3 length: 17 residues. This CDR3 reads CASSSFYPGGGTDTQYF. CDR3 DNA: TGTGCCAGCAGTTCCTTTTATCCGGGGGGAGGAACAGATACGCAGTATTTT.

This sequence joins TRBV5-6 and TRBJ1-1; D is undetermined. Germline CDR1 and CDR2: SGHDT and YYEEEE. Trimming left V 4 bases short and J 2 bases short, with 15 bases between. This CDR3 is 15 amino acids long. The CDR3 sequence is CASSLTRLINTEAFF. In DNA, the CDR3 is TGTGCCAGCAGCCTGACCAGGCTGATAAACACTGAAGCTTTCTTT.

The chain employs TRBV29-1 and TRBJ2-3; 9 bases align to TRBD2. Germline lookup yields CDR1 SQVTM and CDR2 ANQGSEA. V lost 4 bases, J lost 0 bases, and 5 bases stayed unmatched. The CDR3 consists of 15 residues. DNA for the CDR3: TGCAGCGTTGTCCTAGCGGGGTTTAGCACAGATACGCAGTATTTT. The encoded protein is CSVVLAGFSTDTQYF.

This clone was seen a single time. V and J are TRBV11-3 and TRBJ1-2; no reliable D call. Germline V CDR1 and CDR2: SGHNT, YENEEA. The V end was cut by 9 bases, the J end by 2 bases, with 7 bases between. This CDR3 has 11 amino acids. The CDR3 coding sequence is TGTGCCAGATTACGGAACTATGGCTACACCTTC. Translating it yields CARLRNYGYTF. The variable domain in full, completed from reference TRBV11-3 and TRBJ1-2, reads EAGVVQSPRYKIIEKKQPVAFWCNPISGHNTLYWYLQNLGQGPELLIRYENEEAVDDSQLPKDRFSAERLKGVDSTLKIQPAELGDSAVYLCARLRNYGYTFGSGTRLTVV.

V usage is TRBV6-4 and J usage is TRBJ1-6; D call uncertain. Germline V gives CDR1 MRHNA, CDR2 SNTAGT. V dropped 7 bases and J dropped 8 bases, with 12 bases sitting between them. The length of the CDR3 is 13 residues. CDR3 coding DNA: TGTGCCAGCAAAAGTGGCAAAGATTCACCCCTCCACTTT. It encodes CASKSGKDSPLHF.

This sequence joins TRBV6-5 and TRBJ1-6; D not resolved. CDR1 is MNHEY and CDR2 is SVGAGI in the germline V gene. The CDR3 sequence is 14 residues long. V was trimmed by 7 bases and J by 9 bases, leaving 16 bases between them. The CDR3 DNA is TGTGCCAGCACCTTTTTTCGGGAGGCTTCACCCCTCCACTTT. Its translation is CASTFFREASPLHF.

The chain joins TRBV5-4 to TRBJ1-1; the D gene is possibly TRBD1 (5 bases). Germline CDR1 SGHNT, CDR2 YYREEE (reference sequence). Trimming left V 4 bases short and J 2 bases short, with 6 bases between. The CDR3 covers 12 residues. CDR3 nucleotides: TGTGCCAGCAGCGACAGAAACACTGAAGCTTTCTTT. Amino acid sequence: CASSDRNTEAFF.

The chain combines TRBV6-4 with TRBJ1-1, with D unclear. Trimming took 3 bases from V and 0 from J, leaving 8 bases between them. Germline V gene lookup returns CDR1 MRHNA and CDR2 SNTAGT. The CDR3 runs 14 residues. CDR3 protein: CASSDGHLNTEAFF. CDR3 coding DNA: TGTGCCAGCAGTGATGGCCATCTGAACACTGAAGCTTTCTTT.

The V call is TRBV4-1, the J call TRBJ1-3; tentative D call: TRBD1 (6 bases). The CDR3 is made up of 16 amino acids. Germline V gene data show CDR1 as MGHRA and CDR2 as YSYEKL. The germline V and J ends were trimmed by 0 bases and 3 bases, with 12 bases remaining between them. CDR3 residues: CASSQEAGTNGNTIYF. The CDR3 bases are TGCGCCAGCAGCCAAGAGGCAGGGACAAATGGAAACACCATATATTTT.

This sequence joins TRBV24-1 and TRBJ2-5, with 10 bases that match TRBD1. The germline CDR1 and CDR2 sequences are KGHDR and SFDVKD. The CDR3 is 15 residues long. V lost 4 bases to trimming and J lost 4 bases; unmatched junction nucleotides: 5. CDR3 region: CATSDGQGGRETQYF. CDR3 nucleotide sequence: TGTGCCACCAGTGACGGACAGGGGGGTCGAGAGACCCAGTACTTC.

This clone occurred a few times. The CDR3 bases are TGTGCCAGCAGTGGGACAGGGGTGCCAGGGGAAAAACTGTTTTTT. This translates into CASSGTGVPGEKLFF. The genes are TRBV2 and TRBJ1-4, with 9 bases lining up with TRBD1. The CDR3 is made up of 15 amino acids. V dropped 4 bases and J dropped 8; count of bases not matched to a gene: 8. Germline V gives CDR1 SNHLY, CDR2 FYNNEI.

This rearrangement joins TRBV5-4 to TRBJ2-3, with unresolved D. V shed 3 bases and J shed 8 bases, with 19 bases lying between them. CDR1 and CDR2 from the germline V gene are SGHNT and YYREEE (reference sequence). This CDR3 has 15 residues. CDR3 coding DNA: TGTGCCAGCAGCTCCCCCCCAGAGGAGTCGGGTACGCAGTATTTT. Its protein product is CASSSPPEESGTQYF.